Below are 26 T cell receptor beta chains sequenced from a single sample in a study of control samples from healthy donors and cancer patients. TCRdb keeps only in-frame clones here, not all; method: immunoSEQ multiplex PCR. The table shows 80,000 to 100,000 clones, with just over 85% occurring only once. Sequenced material: blood. Receptor source: a man younger than 45 in good health.

The chain combines TRBV6-5 with TRBJ2-3, with a tentative D call TRBD1 (6 bases). This CDR3 has 15 residues. The V and J ends lost 0 bases and 1 base respectively, with 8 bases between them. Germline loops: CDR1 MNHEY, CDR2 SVGAGI. CDR3 protein: CASSYSDRGTDTQYF. The CDR3 bases are TGTGCCAGCAGTTACTCGGACAGAGGCACAGATACGCAGTATTTT.

This clone was seen just once. This sequence joins TRBV27 and TRBJ2-3; D possibly corresponds to TRBD2 (5 bases). Germline V gene lookup returns CDR1 MNHEY and CDR2 SMNVEV (reference sequence). V lost 1 base and J lost 0, with 11 bases in between. The CDR3 sequence is 16 residues long. CDR3 in amino acids: CASSLYGGTSTDTQYF. The CDR3 DNA is TGTGCCAGCAGTTTATATGGAGGCACTAGCACAGATACGCAGTATTTT.

Worth noting for this clone: Other DNA sequences from this sample encode an identical CDR3 as well. The chain has TRBV11-2 and TRBJ2-3; D is uncertain. Deletions cut 5 bases from V and 0 bases from J, with 3 bases between. The CDR3 has 12 amino acids. Germline CDR1 reads SGHAT; CDR2 reads FQNNGV. Written as DNA, the CDR3 is TGTGCCAGCAGCCTGAGCACAGATACGCAGTATTTT. The encoded protein is CASSLSTDTQYF. The variable domain in full, with the rest retrieved from reference TRBV11-2 and TRBJ2-3, is EAGVAQSPRYKIIEKRQSVAFWCNPISGHATLYWYQQILGQGPKLLIQFQNNGVVDDSQLPKDRFSAERLKGVDSTLKIQPAKLEDSAVYLCASSLSTDTQYFGPGTRLTVL.

The chain joins TRBV28 to TRBJ2-3; TRBD2 matches at 7 bases. Trimming took 2 bases from V and 4 from J; bases not matched to a gene: 3. CDR3 length: 14 amino acids. The germline CDR1 and CDR2 sequences are MDHEN and SYDVKM. The CDR3 DNA sequence: TGTGCCAGCAGTTTAGCGGGAGAAGCAGATACGCAGTATTTT. It translates to CASSLAGEADTQYF.

This chain connects TRBV11-2 to TRBJ2-3; 11 bases are shared with TRBD2. With V trimmed by 0 bases and J by 7 bases, 3 bases remained unmatched. This CDR3 is 15 amino acids long. Germline loops: CDR1 SGHAT, CDR2 FQNNGV. The CDR3 DNA sequence: TGTGCCAGCAGCTTAGAACTAGCGGGAGCACATACGCAGTATTTT. Translating it yields CASSLELAGAHTQYF.

The chain employs TRBV2 and TRBJ1-3; weak D call: TRBD1 (6 bases). V dropped 0 bases and J dropped 1 base, with 10 bases sitting between them. This CDR3 has 16 residues. Germline CDR1 SNHLY, CDR2 FYNNEI. The CDR3 region is CASSEAPGASGNTIYF. Written as DNA, the CDR3 is TGTGCCAGCAGTGAAGCACCGGGGGCGTCTGGAAACACCATATATTTT. Supplemented by reference TRBV2 and TRBJ1-3, the full variable domain reads EPEVTQTPSHQVTQMGQEVILRCVPISNHLYFYWYRQILGQKVEFLVSFYNNEISEKSEIFDDQFSVERPDGSNFTLKIRSTKLEDSAMYFCASSEAPGASGNTIYFGEGSWLTVV.

The gene calls are TRBV29-1 and TRBJ2-7; D is undetermined. V was pared by 3 bases and J by 3 bases, with 6 bases between. The CDR3 consists of 11 residues. Germline CDR1 and CDR2: SQVTM and ANQGSEA. The CDR3 is CSVEGIYEQYF. The DNA of the CDR3 is TGCAGCGTTGAGGGAATCTACGAGCAGTACTTC.

The chain carries TRBV11-3 and TRBJ1-1; no definite D call. This CDR3 is built from 15 residues. Trimming pared 5 bases from V and 0 bases from J, leaving 13 bases between. The germline gives CDR1 SGHNT, CDR2 YENEEA. The CDR3 region is CASSPSPVMNTEAFF. The CDR3 region has the DNA TGTGCCAGCAGCCCGTCACCTGTTATGAACACTGAAGCTTTCTTT.

In its sample, this clone was seen a few times. The chain employs TRBV6-1 and TRBJ2-2; TRBD1 agrees at 7 bases. CDR3 size: 14 residues. V trimming: 3 bases; J trimming: 8 bases; junction bases outside the gene matches: 6. The germline V gene encodes CDR1 MNHNS and CDR2 SASEGT. CDR3 protein: CASSDRTGTGELFF. The DNA for the CDR3 is TGTGCCAGCAGTGACCGGACAGGAACGGGGGAGCTGTTTTTT.

The chain is built from TRBV19 and TRBJ2-4, with a possible D match to TRBD2 (5 bases). Germline lookup yields CDR1 LNHDA and CDR2 SQIVND (reference sequence). This CDR3 is built from 13 residues. Deletions cut 7 bases from V and 6 bases from J, with 13 bases between. CDR3 region: CASTPFAGNIQYF. CDR3 bases: TGTGCCAGTACCCCTTTCGCGGGAAACATTCAGTACTTC.

This chain links TRBV6-5 with TRBJ2-5; weak D call: TRBD2 (5 bases). V lost 2 bases and J 7 bases, leaving 14 bases between the germline ends. CDR3 length: 14 amino acids. Germline V gene data show CDR1 as MNHEY and CDR2 as SVGAGI. CDR3 in amino acids: CASSYGGRTGTQYF. CDR3 coding DNA: TGTGCCAGCAGTTACGGAGGTCGCACCGGGACCCAGTACTTC.

CDR3 sequence reads: CASSLDSFAYTF. The DNA for the CDR3 is TGTGCCAGCTCTTTGGACAGCTTTGCCTACACCTTC. J is TRBJ1-2 and V is TRBV18, with D maybe TRBD1 (6 bases). CDR3 length: 12 amino acids. V lost 6 bases and J 10 bases, leaving 15 bases between the germline ends. Per germline, CDR1 KGHSH and CDR2 LQKENI.

The chain employs TRBV14 and TRBJ2-1; D unclear. The length of the CDR3 is 14 residues. CDR1 is SGHDN and CDR2 is FVKESK in the germline V gene. V was clipped by 3 bases and J by 4 bases, with 10 bases between them. This chain's CDR3 is CASSQVDGYNEQFF. In nucleotides, the CDR3 is TGTGCCAGCAGCCAGGTGGACGGATACAATGAGCAGTTCTTC.

The J gene is TRBJ2-2, the V gene TRBV7-3, with D unclear. This CDR3 has 13 residues. Deletions cut 5 bases from V and 4 bases from J, with 8 bases between. Germline V gene sequence: CDR1 SGHTA, CDR2 FQGTGA. CDR3 amino acids: CASSTTITGELFF. CDR3 bases: TGTGCCAGCAGCACGACCATCACCGGGGAGCTGTTTTTT.

V is TRBV5-1 and J is TRBJ1-1; D possibly corresponds to TRBD1 (5 bases). V shed 3 bases and J shed 4 bases, with 13 bases lying between them. This CDR3 region has 14 residues. The germline CDR1 and CDR2 sequences are SGHRS and YFSETQ. The CDR3 DNA reads as TGCGCCAGCAGCTGGTATGGGGGTTCCACTGAAGCTTTCTTT. Translating gives CASSWYGGSTEAFF. Based on the CDR3 plus reference TRBV5-1 and TRBJ1-1, the full variable domain is KAGVTQTPRYLIKTRGQQVTLSCSPISGHRSVSWYQQTPGQGLQFLFEYFSETQRNKGNFPGRFSGRQFSNSRSEMNVSTLELGDSALYLCASSWYGGSTEAFFGQGTRLTVV.

This clone was seen a few times. This chain joins TRBV7-3 and TRBJ1-1; D is undetermined. This CDR3 comprises 13 residues. Germline assignment: CDR1 SGHTA and CDR2 FQGTGA. Trimming removed 5 bases at V and 1 base at J, with 8 bases between. The CDR3: CASSLQPNTEAFF. CDR3 sequence (DNA): TGTGCCAGCAGCCTGCAGCCGAACACTGAAGCTTTCTTT.

The chain combines TRBV27 with TRBJ2-1; 7 bases agree with TRBD2. Trimming cost V 6 bases and J 1 base; bases outside gene matches: 9. The CDR3 is made up of 16 amino acids. Looked up from germline, CDR1 is MNHEY and CDR2 is SMNVEV (reference sequence). CDR3 DNA: TGTGCCAGCAGCCAAACGGGAGGCCGATCCTACAATGAGCAGTTCTTC. This codes for CASSQTGGRSYNEQFF.

The chain joins TRBV5-6 to TRBJ2-3; D not certain. The V end was cut by 2 bases, the J end by 1 base, with 14 bases between. CDR3 size: 16 residues. Germline V gene data show CDR1 as SGHDT and CDR2 as YYEEEE. CDR3 in amino acids: CASSFVSPAGTDTQYF. CDR3 DNA sequence: TGTGCCAGCAGCTTCGTGTCCCCGGCTGGCACAGATACGCAGTATTTT.

This clone appeared a single time. The genes are TRBV27 and TRBJ2-1, with 8 bases matching TRBD2. Trimming cost V 3 bases and J 0 bases; bases outside gene matches: 1. Per the germline V gene, CDR1 is MNHEY and CDR2 is SMNVEV (reference sequence). This CDR3 region has 15 residues. This CDR3 reads CASSLGLGSYNEQFF. DNA of the CDR3: TGTGCCAGCAGTTTGGGACTAGGCTCCTACAATGAGCAGTTCTTC.

As regards this clone: At one end the junction does not follow the germline gene, possibly because of a read error. The CDR3 nucleotides read TGTGTCAGCACTCAGAAAGCAGGGACCCGCGAGCAGTACTTC. Translated, it gives CVSTQKAGTREQYF. The chain uses TRBV3-1 (or the pseudogene TRBV3-2) and TRBJ2-7; D possibly matches TRBD1 or TRBD2 (5 bases each). Germline V gene data show CDR1 as LGHDT and CDR2 as YNNKEL (reference sequence). This CDR3 region has 14 residues.

The rearrangement links TRBV5-1 to TRBJ2-2; D call uncertain. The germline V gene has CDR1 SGHRS and CDR2 YFSETQ. V dropped 0 bases and J dropped 0 bases, with 6 bases sitting between them. CDR3 size: 15 residues. CDR3 protein: CASSLDNANTGELFF. In DNA form, the CDR3 reads TGCGCCAGCAGCTTGGACAACGCGAACACCGGGGAGCTGTTTTTT.

The chain links TRBV19 to TRBJ1-1; D is possibly TRBD1 (5 bases). The CDR3 covers 11 residues. V dropped 9 bases and J dropped 10 bases, with 15 bases sitting between them. CDR1 and CDR2 (germline): LNHDA, SQIVND (reference sequence). The CDR3 loop reads CASMGGIGAFF. The CDR3 DNA reads TGTGCCAGCATGGGGGGGATCGGAGCTTTCTTT.

V gene TRBV7-9 combines with J gene TRBJ1-1, with TRBD1 as a possible D gene (6 bases). The CDR3 has 14 amino acids. Trimming left V 2 bases short and J 3 bases short, with 10 bases between. Germline CDR1 and CDR2: SEHNR and FQNEAQ (reference sequence). The CDR3 is CASSLSQGHTEAFF. In DNA, the CDR3 is TGTGCCAGCAGCTTATCGCAGGGGCACACTGAAGCTTTCTTT.

This chain connects TRBV27 to TRBJ2-3; D not resolved. V was pared by 2 bases and J by 4 bases, with 13 bases between. CDR1 MNHEY and CDR2 SMNVEV come from the germline V gene (reference sequence). The CDR3 is 15 residues long. CDR3 DNA sequence: TGTGCCAGCAGTTTAGGTCCTGCTACCGCAGATACGCAGTATTTT. Translating gives CASSLGPATADTQYF.

The chain links TRBV4-2 to TRBJ1-1; weak D call: TRBD1 (5 bases). This CDR3 has 15 residues. The V gene's germline CDR1 is LGHNA and CDR2 YNFKEQ. Trimming took 0 bases from V and 5 from J, leaving 13 bases between them. CDR3 loop: CASSQDRARGTEAFF. CDR3 DNA: TGTGCCAGCAGCCAAGATCGAGCCCGGGGGACTGAAGCTTTCTTT.

This chain joins TRBV19 and TRBJ1-1; D uncertain. The CDR3 contains 15 residues. Deletions cut 3 bases from V and 6 bases from J, with 17 bases between. CDR1 is LNHDA, CDR2 SQIVND, per germline (reference sequence). The DNA of the CDR3 is TGTGCCAGTAGTATCGGGGTGCGGGTAGCCTCTGAAGCTTTCTTT. It translates to CASSIGVRVASEAFF. The full variable domain, rest sourced from reference TRBV19 and TRBJ1-1, is DGGITQSPKYLFRKEGQNVTLSCEQNLNHDAMYWYRQDPGQGLRLIYYSQIVNDFQKGDIAEGYSVSREKKESFPLTVTSAQKNPTAFYLCASSIGVRVASEAFFGQGTRLTVV.